Below, one T cell receptor beta chain is given with its context. RNA transcripts provided the template for amplifying TCR beta CDR3 regions. Investigators did first-round RT-PCR with HTBI primers, then second-round multiplex PCR. TCRdb called the multiplex PCR reads again in MiXCR, with one record for every CDR3 protein. The repertoire holds around 600,000 distinct CDR3 sequences, with roughly 41% as singletons. These data are taken from a study of Graves' ophthalmopathy and Graves' hyperthyroidism. The TCR was taken from an adult man with Graves' ophthalmopathy. The sample taken for sequencing was peripheral blood.

The chain's CDR3 is CASSRPTGENTGELFF. The CDR3 nucleotides read TGTGCCAGCAGCCGACCGACAGGGGAAAACACCGGGGAGCTGTTTTTT. The J gene is TRBJ1-4, the V gene TRBV4-2; TRBD1 agrees at 8 bases. The assigned J gene may be wrong: the sequence end matches TRBJ2-2 better. From germline, CDR1 is LGHNA and CDR2 YNFKEQ. This CDR3 is 16 amino acids long.